This T cell receptor beta chain stems from a study of T cell responses to AZD1222 COVID-19 vaccine. Notes on the study in general: At study baseline, merely a handful of AZD1222 recipients were seropositive. Repertoire collection took place solely once the T cell response had peaked.

The protocol was immunoSEQ multiplex PCR, while the TCRdb copy is restricted to in-frame clones and leaves out a portion. The sample carries 55,000 to 65,000 clones, about 80% recorded once. With regard to this clone: Its antigen is not known.

The V and J ends lost 0 bases and 5 bases respectively, with 16 bases between them. Looked up from germline, CDR1 is SGHTA and CDR2 is FQGTGA. This CDR3 has 16 residues. This specimen consisted of peripheral blood, obtained 28 days after the second AZD1222 dose. The rearrangement uses TRBV7-3 and TRBJ2-5, with D maybe TRBD2 (6 bases). This clonotype was sampled from an adult who received the AZD1222 COVID-19 vaccine. The CDR3 region has the DNA TGTGCCAGCAGCTTAACGGGGGGATTCGGGGACGAGACCCAGTACTTC. Its translation is CASSLTGGFGDETQYF.